A few counts support the clone carrying this T cell receptor (beta chain). Its antigen is unidentified. Time point denoted: cycle 4 day 1 (C4D1), after less than 7 weeks of nivolumab. All patients relapsed after autologous stem cell transplantation, and brentuximab vedotin exposure varied. Classifying best responses yielded complete response, partial response or progressive disease. The data originate from a study of PD-1 blockade in classical Hodgkin lymphoma. The study's findings and limits: Patients newly diagnosed and complete responders had comparable baseline diversity.

Germline V lookup: CDR1 SGHTA, CDR2 FQGTGA. V trimming: 5 bases; J trimming: 5 bases; junction bases outside the gene matches: 8. There are 15 residues in the CDR3. Some clones are missing from TCRdb's copy, which holds only in-frame ones; the method was immunoSEQ multiplex PCR. Here the sample spans some 95,000 clones, 90% being singletons. Sample: peripheral blood mononuclear cells (PBMCs), taken before the fourth cycle of nivolumab. The rearrangement joins TRBV7-3 to TRBJ2-7; 11 bases align to TRBD1. The receptor was isolated from a human donor with classical Hodgkin lymphoma. CDR3 in amino acids: CASSAYGQGADEQYF. CDR3 nucleotides: TGTGCCAGCAGCGCTTACGGACAGGGGGCCGACGAGCAGTACTTC.